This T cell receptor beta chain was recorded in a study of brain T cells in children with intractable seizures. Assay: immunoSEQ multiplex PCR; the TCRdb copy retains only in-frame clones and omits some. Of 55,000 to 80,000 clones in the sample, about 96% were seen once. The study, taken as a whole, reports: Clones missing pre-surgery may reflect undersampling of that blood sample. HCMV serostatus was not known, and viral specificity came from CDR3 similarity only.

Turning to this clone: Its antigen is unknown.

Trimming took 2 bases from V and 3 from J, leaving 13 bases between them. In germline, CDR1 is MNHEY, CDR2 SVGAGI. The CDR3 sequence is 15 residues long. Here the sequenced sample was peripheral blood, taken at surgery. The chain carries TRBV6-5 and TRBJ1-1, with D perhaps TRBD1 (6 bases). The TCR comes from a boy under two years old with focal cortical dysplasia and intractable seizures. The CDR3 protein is CASSYLRQAYTEAFF. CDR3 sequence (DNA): TGTGCCAGCAGTTACCTTCGACAGGCCTACACTGAAGCTTTCTTT.